What follows are 30 T cell receptor beta chains derived from one specimen sequenced in a study of cytomegalovirus exposure and HLA in healthy donors. Clones were read by immunoSEQ multiplex PCR, and TCRdb kept only the in-frame ones, dropping some. The table has about 140,000 clones, roughly nine tenths seen once; the top ten hold 2.9%. The sample taken for sequencing was PBMCs. Receptor source: a man between 18 and 29 years old in good health and CMV-seronegative.

The J gene is TRBJ2-1, the V gene TRBV7-8; TRBD1 matches 7 bases. Germline V gene lookup returns CDR1 SGHVS and CDR2 FQNEAQ. There are 15 residues in the CDR3. V dropped 4 bases and J dropped 7; count of bases not matched to a gene: 10. CDR3 DNA: TGTGCCAGCAGCTGGAGGACGGGACAGCGAAATGAGCAGTTCTTC. This sequence encodes CASSWRTGQRNEQFF. Full variable domain (remainder filled in from reference TRBV7-8 and TRBJ2-1): GAGVSQSPRYKVAKRGQDVALRCDPISGHVSLFWYQQALGQGPEFLTYFQNEAQLDKSGLPSDRFFAERPEGSVSTLKIQRTQQEDSAVYLCASSWRTGQRNEQFFGPGTRLTVL.

The chain uses TRBV7-9 and TRBJ2-2; unclear D gene. The CDR3 sequence is 15 residues long. Per germline, CDR1 SEHNR and CDR2 FQNEAQ (reference sequence). The V gene lost 5 bases and the J gene lost 7 bases, with 17 bases spanning the gap. CDR3 in DNA: TGTGCCAGCAGCCCGATCTTCAAGGAGTTCGGGGAGCTGTTTTTT. Translation: CASSPIFKEFGELFF. Full variable domain (rest looked up from reference TRBV7-9 and TRBJ2-2): DTGVSQNPRHKITKRGQNVTFRCDPISEHNRLYWYRQTLGQGPEFLTYFQNEAQLEKSRLLSDRFSAERPKGSFSTLEIQRTEQGDSAMYLCASSPIFKEFGELFFGEGSRLTVL.

This rearrangement joins TRBV7-2 to TRBJ1-1; D perhaps matches TRBD1 (5 bases). This CDR3 is 13 amino acids long. Germline V gives CDR1 SGHTA, CDR2 FQGNSA. V was clipped by 1 base and J by 4 bases, with 7 bases between them. CDR3 sequence (DNA): TGTGCCAGCAGCTTAGGGCAGGGCACTGAAGCTTTCTTT. This translates into CASSLGQGTEAFF.

The rearrangement uses TRBV11-2 and TRBJ2-5, with 12 positions matching TRBD2. The V segment lost 4 bases and the J segment 1 base; nucleotides outside the gene matches: 7. The CDR3 is made up of 17 amino acids. The V gene's germline CDR1 is SGHAT and CDR2 FQNNGV. The CDR3 is CASSYTGLAGIQETQYF. The CDR3 DNA reads as TGTGCCAGCAGCTACACCGGACTAGCGGGAATCCAAGAGACCCAGTACTTC.

A single count supports this clone. The chain uses TRBV6-6 and TRBJ1-2; no clear D gene. V lost 2 bases, J lost 10 bases, and 5 bases lay in between. The CDR3 sequence is 10 residues long. CDR1 and CDR2 (germline): MNHNY, SVGAGI (reference sequence). CDR3 coding DNA: TGTGCCAGCAGTTACACGGTCTACACCTTC. Translation: CASSYTVYTF.

V gene TRBV10-3 combines with J gene TRBJ1-6; maybe TRBD1 (6 bases). CDR3 size: 17 residues. The V gene's germline CDR1 is ENHRY and CDR2 SYGVKD. Trimming left V 4 bases short and J 6 bases short, with 19 bases between. CDR3 sequence: CAISGGGDTDTNSPLHF. The CDR3 DNA reads TGTGCCATCAGTGGAGGGGGGGACACCGACACTAATTCACCCCTCCACTTT.

This chain connects TRBV27 to TRBJ1-5, with TRBD1 matching over 9 bases. The CDR3 loop spans 15 amino acids. With 7 bases clipped from V and 7 bases from J, the junction kept 11 bases outside the gene matches. Germline V gives CDR1 MNHEY, CDR2 SMNVEV (reference sequence). The CDR3 bases are TGTGCCAGCACCCTGACAGGGGGTACTAGCCAGCCCCAGCATTTT. This encodes CASTLTGGTSQPQHF.

This clone has only one observation. The chain joins TRBV18 to TRBJ2-7; D possibly corresponds to TRBD2 (5 bases). V gave up 0 bases and J gave up 3 bases, with 12 bases separating them. This CDR3 contains 15 residues. Germline V gene sequence: CDR1 KGHSH, CDR2 LQKENI. The DNA for the CDR3 is TGTGCCAGCTCACCACCTACTCGGGGTGGCTACGAGCAGTACTTC. Its translation is CASSPPTRGGYEQYF.

The rearrangement joins TRBV19 to TRBJ1-3, with D perhaps matching TRBD1 (6 bases). The CDR3 has 14 amino acids. Germline V gives CDR1 LNHDA, CDR2 SQIVND (reference sequence). Trimming stripped 6 bases from V and 1 base from J, with 10 bases between. The DNA of the CDR3 is TGTGCCAGTAGCGGGACACCGTCTGGAAACACCATATATTTT. This gives the protein CASSGTPSGNTIYF.

CDR3 coding DNA: TGCGCCAGCAGCGCGGGACTCCTGACCTCCTCTGGAAACACCATATATTTT. Amino acids: CASSAGLLTSSGNTIYF. The rearrangement links TRBV5-1 to TRBJ1-3, with D possibly matching TRBD1 (5 bases). Trimming took 4 bases from V and 0 from J, leaving 17 bases between them. This CDR3 is built from 17 residues. The germline gives CDR1 SGHRS, CDR2 YFSETQ.

V usage is TRBV30 and J usage is TRBJ2-6, with TRBD1 as a possible D gene (8 bases). CDR3 size: 13 residues. V was trimmed by 5 bases and J by 11 bases, leaving 16 bases between them. The germline CDR1 and CDR2 sequences are GTSNPN and SVGIG (reference sequence). The CDR3 loop reads CAWSAGQVYVLTF. Written as DNA, the CDR3 is TGTGCCTGGTCAGCGGGACAGGTATACGTCCTGACTTTC.

The rearrangement joins TRBV7-9 to TRBJ2-3, with 9 bases matching TRBD2. This CDR3 is built from 16 residues. Trimming removed 5 bases from V and 1 base from J; junction bases left unmatched: 7. The germline V gene encodes CDR1 SEHNR and CDR2 FQNEAQ (reference sequence). CDR3 amino acids: CASSLYSGRGTDTQYF. In nucleotides, the CDR3 is TGTGCCAGCAGCCTTTATAGCGGGAGAGGCACAGATACGCAGTATTTT.

The CDR3 DNA follows: TGTGCCAGCAGTTTATGGTCAGGGACAGCGTCACGGCCCCAGCATTTT. Protein product: CASSLWSGTASRPQHF. The chain recombines TRBV28 with TRBJ1-5; 7 bases map to TRBD1. The junction had 11 bases not matched to a gene; V was cut back by 0 bases and J by 9 bases. The germline gives CDR1 MDHEN, CDR2 SYDVKM. The CDR3 has 16 amino acids.

The V call is TRBV7-9, the J call TRBJ2-1; 11 nucleotides match TRBD2. CDR3 length equals 14 residues. Looked up from germline, CDR1 is SEHNR and CDR2 is FQNEAQ (reference sequence). V shed 4 bases and J 13 bases; nucleotides not matched to a gene: 9. The CDR3 reads CASSYAGSGRAQFF. The CDR3 DNA reads as TGTGCCAGCAGCTACGCAGGTAGCGGGAGGGCCCAGTTCTTC.

The V call is TRBV4-3, the J call TRBJ2-5; a weak D match, TRBD2 (7 bases). Per germline, CDR1 LGHNA and CDR2 YSLEER. The CDR3 is made up of 14 amino acids. Trimming took 5 bases from V and 3 from J, leaving 13 bases between them. This CDR3 reads CASSGRGGEETQYF. For the CDR3, the DNA is TGCGCCAGCAGCGGACGAGGGGGGGAAGAGACCCAGTACTTC.

This clone was seen a single time. This chain uses TRBV7-9 with TRBJ2-7; the match to TRBD1 covers 7 bases. Trimming took 4 bases from V and 5 from J; bases not matched to a gene: 8. CDR1 and CDR2 from the germline V gene are SEHNR and FQNEAQ (reference sequence). The CDR3 sequence is 14 residues long. As DNA, the CDR3 is TGTGCCAGCAGCTCCCGGACAGGTTTTAACGAGCAGTACTTC. Residues: CASSSRTGFNEQYF.

This clone appeared once. This chain links TRBV6-6 with TRBJ1-2; TRBD1 might be the D (5 bases). CDR3 length: 13 amino acids. V was pared by 2 bases and J by 5 bases, with 9 bases between. Germline values: CDR1 MNHNY, CDR2 SVGAGI (reference sequence). The CDR3 DNA follows: TGTGCCAGCAGTTACGGAGCAGGGTATGGCTACACCTTC. Translated, it gives CASSYGAGYGYTF.

Here the CDR3 DNA reads TGCGCCAGCAGCCAGTCCGCAGGGGGCTCCTACGAGCAGTACTTC. Translated, it gives CASSQSAGGSYEQYF. The V call is TRBV4-1, the J call TRBJ2-7; 7 positions agree with TRBD1. Per the germline V gene, CDR1 is MGHRA and CDR2 is YSYEKL. The CDR3 runs to 15 residues. The junction had 5 bases not matched to a gene; V was cut back by 3 bases and J by 0 bases.

The chain joins TRBV7-6 to TRBJ1-4, with a weak D call TRBD1 (5 bases). The length of the CDR3 is 16 residues. Germline V CDR1 and CDR2: SGHVS, FNYEAQ. V lost 5 bases and J lost 0, with 13 bases in between. The CDR3 coding sequence is TGTGCCAGCAGCCAGAGGAGGGGAGCAACTAATGAAAAACTGTTTTTT. This translates into CASSQRRGATNEKLFF.

The chain couples TRBV2 to TRBJ2-7, with 8 bases that match TRBD1. CDR1 and CDR2 from the germline V gene are SNHLY and FYNNEI. The CDR3 totals 15 residues. The trim removed 1 base at V and 7 bases at J, leaving 9 bases unmatched. The CDR3 here is CASSEGPRGLSEQYF. Written as DNA, the CDR3 is TGTGCCAGCAGTGAAGGCCCCAGGGGGCTGAGTGAGCAGTACTTC.

V gene TRBV21-1 combines with J gene TRBJ1-4; the D segment call TRBD1 is taken from the table without a DNA check. TRBV21-1 is annotated as a pseudogene. The CDR3 runs 14 residues. CDR3 amino acids: CASSRDRGLEKLFF. CDR3 nucleotide sequence: TGTGCCAGCAGCAGGGACAGGGGCCTAGAAAAACTGTTTTTT.

The chain couples TRBV18 to TRBJ1-2, with 9 bases aligning to TRBD1. V dropped 1 base and J dropped 8; count of bases not matched to a gene: 8. CDR3 length: 15 amino acids. In germline, CDR1 is KGHSH, CDR2 LQKENI. Written as DNA, the CDR3 is TGTGCCAGCTCACCACTCGAGGGACAGGGTCAGGGCTACACCTTC. Encoded protein: CASSPLEGQGQGYTF.

This clone was seen only once. V and J are TRBV7-6 and TRBJ2-3, with 13 bases fitting TRBD2. Losses at the gene ends were 5 bases for V and 8 bases for J; bases not matched to a gene: 10. This CDR3 spans 16 amino acids. Germline CDR1 and CDR2: SGHVS and FNYEAQ. The CDR3 DNA follows: TGTGCCAGCAGCCAAGCACTAGCGGGGGGGCTAGTTACGCAGTATTTT. Translated, it gives CASSQALAGGLVTQYF.

This rearrangement joins TRBV11-2 to TRBJ1-6; 7 bases fit TRBD1. CDR1 and CDR2 (germline): SGHAT, FQNNGV. CDR3 size: 14 residues. The V gene end was trimmed by 6 bases and the J gene end by 6 bases; junction bases not matched to a gene: 5. CDR3 coding DNA: TGTGCCAGCAGTTATCGACAGGGTAATTCACCCCTCCACTTT. As protein: CASSYRQGNSPLHF.

Turning to this clone: Other DNA sequences in this specimen translate into the identical CDR3. The chain joins TRBV5-4 to TRBJ1-1, with D tentatively TRBD1 (6 bases). The V gene's germline CDR1 is SGHNT and CDR2 YYREEE (reference sequence). This CDR3 region has 14 residues. Trimming stripped 0 bases from V and 3 bases from J, with 9 bases between. The CDR3 nucleotides read TGTGCCAGCAGCTTGGCAGGGGTAGACACTGAAGCTTTCTTT. Its translation: CASSLAGVDTEAFF.

The chain couples TRBV5-1 to TRBJ2-2; TRBD2 agrees at 7 bases. Per germline, CDR1 SGHRS and CDR2 YFSETQ. CDR3 size: 15 residues. Trimming cost V 3 bases and J 2 bases; bases outside gene matches: 4. In DNA form, the CDR3 reads TGCGCCAGCAGCTGGGGACTAACCAACACCGGGGAGCTGTTTTTT. Its translation: CASSWGLTNTGELFF.

The J gene is TRBJ2-7, the V gene TRBV5-1, with 12 bases lining up with TRBD2. This CDR3 contains 14 residues. Trimming took 3 bases from V and 6 from J; bases not matched to a gene: 4. Germline CDR1 is SGHRS and CDR2 is YFSETQ. CDR3 region: CASSSGTSGPEQYF. CDR3 DNA sequence: TGCGCCAGCAGCTCAGGGACTAGCGGGCCCGAGCAGTACTTC.

The sample holds a few counts of this clone. J is TRBJ1-1 and V is TRBV28; TRBD1 is a possible D gene (6 bases). CDR1 MDHEN and CDR2 SYDVKM come from the germline V gene. Trimming cost V 7 bases and J 4 bases, with 16 bases left between them. This CDR3 is built from 14 residues. The CDR3 loop reads CASTPDRGGTEAFF. The CDR3 DNA sequence: TGTGCCAGCACCCCAGACAGAGGGGGCACTGAAGCTTTCTTT.

V and J are TRBV6-5 and TRBJ2-1; D possibly corresponds to TRBD2 (5 bases). Trimming stripped 3 bases from V and 6 bases from J, with 18 bases between. CDR1 is MNHEY and CDR2 is SVGAGI in the germline V gene. The CDR3 contains 16 residues. The CDR3 sequence is CASSYTAVATFNEQFF. Here the CDR3 DNA reads TGTGCCAGCAGTTATACAGCGGTTGCGACGTTCAATGAGCAGTTCTTC.

The rearrangement uses TRBV10-3 and TRBJ2-1; TRBD2 aligns across 9 bases. There are 15 residues in the CDR3. Germline trimming cut 6 bases from V and 8 bases from J; bases unmatched to any gene: 11. CDR1 is ENHRY, CDR2 SYGVKD, per germline. Here the CDR3 reads CAIRDSGGDPHEQFF. In DNA form, the CDR3 reads TGTGCCATCAGAGATAGCGGGGGAGACCCCCATGAGCAGTTCTTC.